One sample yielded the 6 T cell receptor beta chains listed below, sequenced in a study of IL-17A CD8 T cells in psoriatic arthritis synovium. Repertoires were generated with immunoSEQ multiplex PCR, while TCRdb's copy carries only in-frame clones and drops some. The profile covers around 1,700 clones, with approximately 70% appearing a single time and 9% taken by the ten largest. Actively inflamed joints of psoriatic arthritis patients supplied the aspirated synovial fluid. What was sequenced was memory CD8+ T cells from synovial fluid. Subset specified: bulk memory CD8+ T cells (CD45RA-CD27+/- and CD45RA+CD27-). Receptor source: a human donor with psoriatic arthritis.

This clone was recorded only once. DNA of the CDR3: TGTGCCAGCAGTCCGGTGCCCCGGTCAAACACCATATATTTT. Translating gives CASSPVPRSNTIYF. The rearrangement uses TRBV6-5 and TRBJ1-3; D call uncertain. V was trimmed by 5 bases and J by 6 bases, leaving 14 bases between them. The germline gives CDR1 MNHEY, CDR2 SVGAGI. The CDR3 contains 14 residues.

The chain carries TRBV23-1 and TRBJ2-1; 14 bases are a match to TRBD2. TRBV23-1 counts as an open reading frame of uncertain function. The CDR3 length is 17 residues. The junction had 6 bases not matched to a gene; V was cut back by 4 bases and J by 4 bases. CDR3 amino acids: CASSPRTSGRLYNEQFF. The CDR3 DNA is TGCGCCAGCAGTCCTAGGACTAGCGGGAGGTTATACAATGAGCAGTTCTTC.

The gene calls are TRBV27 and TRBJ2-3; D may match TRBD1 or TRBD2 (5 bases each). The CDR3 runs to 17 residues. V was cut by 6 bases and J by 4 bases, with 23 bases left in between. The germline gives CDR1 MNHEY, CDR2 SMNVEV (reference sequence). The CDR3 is CASRDNSRDGGADTQYF. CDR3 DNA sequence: TGTGCCAGCAGAGACAATAGCCGGGACGGTGGGGCAGATACGCAGTATTTT.

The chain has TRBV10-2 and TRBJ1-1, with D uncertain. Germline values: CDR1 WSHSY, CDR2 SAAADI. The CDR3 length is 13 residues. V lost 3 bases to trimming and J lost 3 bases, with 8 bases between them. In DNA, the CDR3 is TGCGCCAGCAGTGATCCTGGGGACACTGAAGCTTTCTTT. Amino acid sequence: CASSDPGDTEAFF.

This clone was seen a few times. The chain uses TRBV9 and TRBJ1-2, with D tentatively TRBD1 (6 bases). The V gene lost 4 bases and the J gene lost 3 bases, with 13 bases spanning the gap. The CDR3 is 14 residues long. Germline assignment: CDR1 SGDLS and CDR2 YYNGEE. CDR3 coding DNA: TGTGCCAGCAGCACCTACAGGGTGGACTATGGCTACACCTTC. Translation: CASSTYRVDYGYTF.

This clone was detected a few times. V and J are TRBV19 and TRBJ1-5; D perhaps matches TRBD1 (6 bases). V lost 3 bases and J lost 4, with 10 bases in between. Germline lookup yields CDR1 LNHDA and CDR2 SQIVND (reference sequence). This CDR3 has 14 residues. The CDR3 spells CASSIYRDNQPQHF. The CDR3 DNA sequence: TGTGCCAGTAGTATTTACAGGGATAATCAGCCCCAGCATTTT. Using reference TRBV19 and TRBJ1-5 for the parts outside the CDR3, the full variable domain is DGGITQSPKYLFRKEGQNVTLSCEQNLNHDAMYWYRQDPGQGLRLIYYSQIVNDFQKGDIAEGYSVSREKKESFPLTVTSAQKNPTAFYLCASSIYRDNQPQHFGDGTRLSIL.